The TCR beta chain under discussion was sequenced for a study of shared clonotypes between healthy human individuals. About the research overall: The study used three CD4 naive, three CD4 memory, two CD8 naive and one CD8 memory plate per donor.

V lost 3 bases, J lost 8 bases, and 7 bases lay in between. Per the germline V gene, CDR1 is SGHAT and CDR2 is FQNNGV. There are 12 residues in the CDR3. Study conclusions and caveats: Researchers sampled blood only, noting tissue repertoires likely differ.

A word on this clone: Its antigen is not known.

Sequenced by immunoSEQ multiplex PCR; TCRdb stores in-frame clones only, minus some. The data contain about 530,000 clones, 90% to 96% of them singletons. The rearrangement uses TRBV11-2 and TRBJ1-4; D not resolved. Sequenced: naive CD4+ T cells sorted from blood. Indicated subset: CD45RA+ positively selected. This clonotype was sampled from a woman in her 30s in good health. This chain's CDR3 is CASSFNAEKLFF. CDR3 sequence (DNA): TGTGCCAGCAGCTTTAACGCCGAAAAACTGTTTTTT.